This T cell receptor beta chain was found in a study of Ad26.COV2.S vaccination and SARS-CoV-2 variants. Overall study results and limits: Reported post-vaccination CD8+ and CD4+ T cell responses to spike showed substantial breadth. Relative to placebo recipients, vaccine recipients exhibited elevated spike-specific TCR breadth. Analyses that measured TCR breadth and depth may have underestimated total T cell responses. Recipients of either vaccine or placebo displayed similar breadth of non-spike TCRs.

As concerns this clone: Its antigen is unknown.

Looked up from germline, CDR1 is LGHDT and CDR2 is YNNKEL (reference sequence). This CDR3 has 13 residues. Trimming cost V 5 bases and J 1 base, with 7 bases left between them. TCRdb's table, derived via immunoSEQ multiplex PCR, lists solely in-frame clones and lacks some. The top ten clones hold around 6.1% of a sample with some 180,000 clones, roughly 87% of them seen once. This chain uses TRBV3-1 (or the pseudogene TRBV3-2) with TRBJ2-3; D unresolved. Specimen: peripheral blood, collected after recovery from COVID-19. This receptor was taken from a human donor who had recovered from COVID-19. The CDR3 nucleotides are TGTGCCAGCAGCGATAGGCGCACAGATACGCAGTATTTT. This translates into CASSDRRTDTQYF.